These 17 T cell receptor beta chains were all obtained from the same sample, sequenced in a study of tumor-infiltrating lymphocytes in primary liver carcinoma. Co-extracted RNA and DNA came from about 19-30 mg of unsorted bulk tissue. With roughly 0.5 ug total RNA as template and a constant-region primer, TCR beta cDNA was made. Slightly modified ARM-PCR with three nested multiplex PCR rounds yielded TCR beta libraries. For approximately 11 cycles apiece, the opening two PCR rounds ran with TRBV1-TRBV30 forward primers and a C-beta reverse primer. In TCRdb, the multiplex PCR reads were re-called with MiXCR into one record per CDR3 protein. The table lists about 84,000 distinct CDR3 sequences, approximately 77% of them singletons. Sequencing was performed on liver tumor tissue from sampling region 1. Subset reported: tumor region T1, superior pole. The receptors come from a man aged 40-49 years with primary liver carcinoma and hepatitis B virus infection.

As for this clonotype: The junction differs from germline at one of its ends, possibly a read error. CDR3 residues: CAISDLSYEQYF. Here the CDR3 DNA reads TGCGCCATCAGTGACTTATCCTACGAGCAGTACTTC. This chain joins TRBV10-1 and TRBJ2-7; D is uncertain. Looked up from germline, CDR1 is WNHNN and CDR2 is SYGVQD (reference sequence). CDR3 length: 12 amino acids.

This clonotype was seen many times. This chain links TRBV14 with TRBJ2-1; D might be TRBD2 (5 bases). V lost 4 bases and J lost 3, with 13 bases in between. The germline V gene encodes CDR1 SGHDN and CDR2 FVKESK. The CDR3 contains 15 residues. In nucleotides, the CDR3 is TGTGCCAGCAGCCCCGGGGAGCTGATCTACAATGAGCAGTTCTTC. Protein sequence: CASSPGELIYNEQFF.

This chain joins TRBV4-1 and TRBJ2-1; no definite D call. CDR1 is MGHRA and CDR2 is YSYEKL in the germline V gene. The CDR3 extends over 16 amino acids. V lost 8 bases and J lost 0, with 17 bases in between. The CDR3 bases are TGCGCCAGCGGCCCCCAAGCGCGTAGCTCCTACAATGAGCAGTTCTTC. Translation: CASGPQARSSYNEQFF.

The V gene is TRBV12-3 or TRBV12-4, the J gene TRBJ1-2, with 8 positions matching TRBD1. The CDR3 has 15 residues. The CDR3 bases are TGTCCCAACAGTCTAAGGGACAGGCCCTTCTATGGCTACACCTTC. This translates into CPNSLRDRPFYGYTF.

Points on this clonotype: Germline is not matched at one junction end, which may reflect a read error. The chain is built from TRBV6-1 and TRBJ2-1; TRBD2 aligns across 10 bases. Germline V gives CDR1 MNHNS, CDR2 SASEGT. This CDR3 is 17 amino acids long. This chain's CDR3 is CASSGRASGSTYNEQLF. The CDR3 bases are TGTGCCAGCAGTGGGAGGGCTAGCGGGAGTACCTACAATGAGCAGCTCTTC.

In nucleotides, the CDR3 is TGCAGTGTCGGACAGTTTACGAACACCGGGGAGCTGTTTTTT. This sequence encodes CSVGQFTNTGELFF. The J gene is TRBJ2-2, the V gene TRBV20-1; the D gene is possibly TRBD1 (6 bases). V was cut by 7 bases and J by 0 bases, with 12 bases left in between. Germline values: CDR1 DFQATT, CDR2 SNEGSKA (reference sequence). The CDR3 has 14 residues.

Concerning this clonotype: Without the conserved terminal phenylalanine or tryptophan, this CDR3 likely stems from a read error. This rearrangement joins TRBV11-1 to TRBJ2-1; D is perhaps TRBD2 (5 bases). CDR3 length: 15 residues. Germline lookup yields CDR1 SGHAT and CDR2 FQDESV (reference sequence). CDR3 sequence reads: CAGSLEGGAYNEQFL. The CDR3 coding sequence is TGTGCAGGCAGCTTAGAGGGCGGAGCATACAATGAGCAGTTCCTC.

The rearrangement uses TRBV12-3 or TRBV12-4 and TRBJ2-3, with D hard to call. The CDR3 consists of 12 residues. Written as DNA, the CDR3 is TGTGCTATCGGACCCGAGACAGATACGCAGTATTTT. Protein sequence: CAIGPETDTQYF.

This clonotype was seen ten or more times. This chain joins TRBV29-1 and TRBJ2-2, with D possibly matching TRBD1 (7 bases). Germline CDR1 and CDR2: SQVTM and ANQGSEA. The CDR3 has 14 amino acids. Deletions cut 7 bases from V and 6 bases from J, with 18 bases between. DNA of the CDR3: TGCAGCGCCGAGGCTCAGGGGGGTGCCGGGGAGCTGTTTTTT. This sequence encodes CSAEAQGGAGELFF.

With respect to this clonotype: An end of the junction differs from the germline gene, which may be a read error. The chain employs TRBV20-1 and TRBJ2-6, with TRBD1 matching 10 bases. CDR1 and CDR2 from the germline V gene are DFQATT and SNEGSKA (reference sequence). The CDR3 contains 17 residues. The chain's CDR3 is CSVPSPGQGDGANVLSF. The CDR3 DNA reads TGCAGTGTTCCTTCCCCCGGACAGGGGGATGGGGCCAACGTCCTGTCTTTC.

This chain joins TRBV6-1 and TRBJ1-2, with 9 bases aligning to TRBD1. J gave up 8 bases and V 2 bases, and 9 bases lay outside the gene matches. CDR3 length: 15 amino acids. Per germline, CDR1 MNHNS and CDR2 SASEGT. The CDR3 DNA sequence: TGTGCCAGCAGTGAAAATCTACAGGGGGCTCGCGGCTACACCTTC. This encodes CASSENLQGARGYTF.

A remark on this clonotype: The junction departs from germline at one end; a sequencing error may be responsible. V is TRBV5-4 and J is TRBJ2-7; D is possibly TRBD2 (6 bases). This CDR3 is 13 amino acids long. Germline V gives CDR1 SGHNT, CDR2 YYREEE (reference sequence). The CDR3 nucleotides are TGTGCCACCAGGGACTTCCCAGCCTATGAGCAGTACTTC. Amino acid sequence: CATRDFPAYEQYF.

This clonotype has ten or more counts. J is TRBJ2-7 and V is TRBV5-1, with 11 bases aligning to TRBD1. Losses at the gene ends were 2 bases for V and 3 bases for J; bases not matched to a gene: 1. This CDR3 contains 14 residues. Looked up from germline, CDR1 is SGHRS and CDR2 is YFSETQ. The CDR3 DNA reads TGCGCCAGCAGCTTCGGGACAGGGGGCTACGAGCAGTACTTC. Translating gives CASSFGTGGYEQYF.

As regards this clonotype: Given a much more abundant clone one base away, this may be a read error. V and J are TRBV7-9 and TRBJ2-3, with D perhaps TRBD2 (5 bases). Germline V CDR1 and CDR2: SEHNR, FQNEAQ (reference sequence). This CDR3 spans 15 amino acids. This chain's CDR3 is CAGSPGDRVTDTQYF. CDR3 in DNA: TGTGCCGGCAGCCCCGGGGATAGAGTGACAGATACGCAGTATTTT.

The table lists this clonotype with a few counts. The V call is TRBV5-1, the J call TRBJ1-1; TRBD1 is a possible D gene (6 bases). Germline V gene sequence: CDR1 SGHRS, CDR2 YFSETQ. The V end lost 4 bases, the J end lost 6 bases, and 19 bases lay between the germline ends. There are 15 residues in the CDR3. CDR3 sequence: CASSPGTSGGAEAFF. As DNA, the CDR3 is TGCGCCAGCAGCCCTGGGACATCGGGAGGCGCTGAAGCTTTCTTT.

On this clonotype: The junction and the germline gene differ at one end; a read error may be behind it. The rearrangement joins TRBV10-1 to TRBJ2-1; no definite D call. Germline V gives CDR1 WNHNN, CDR2 SYGVQD (reference sequence). This CDR3 has 14 amino acids. CDR3 in DNA: TGTGCCAGTAGCTACAGAAGCTCCTACAATGAGCAGTTCTTC. It translates to CASSYRSSYNEQFF.

In its sample, this clonotype was seen once. Sequence at one end of the junction differs from germline and may be a read error. The CDR3 sequence is CASSAERGSELFF. The CDR3 DNA follows: TGTGCCAGCAGCGCAGAAAGAGGGAGTGAGCTGTTCTTC. This rearrangement joins TRBV11-2 to TRBJ2-1; possibly TRBD2 for D (5 bases). Germline V lookup: CDR1 SGHAT, CDR2 FQNNGV. This CDR3 spans 13 amino acids.